The clone carrying this TCR beta chain has a handful of counts. Its antigen remains unidentified. The data stem from a study of T cell repertoires in cytomegalovirus infection. Study outcomes and limitations: Ex vivo, HLA-C-restricted CMV-specific TCR beta clonotypes prevailed over the rest of the response.

TCRdb reprocessed the reads with MiXCR, giving one entry per CDR3 protein. This sample yields fewer than 1,000,000 distinct CDR3 sequences, of which around 30% are seen a single time; about 14% belongs to the top ten. Germline CDR1 reads SGHAT; CDR2 reads FQNNGV. This CDR3 is 15 amino acids long. Losses at the gene ends were 4 bases for V and 3 bases for J; bases not matched to a gene: 7. The sample here was cultured CD8+ T cells from PBMCs, taken from culture after CMV antigen stimulation. This chain connects TRBV11-2 to TRBJ2-3; 7 nucleotides line up with TRBD1. This clonotype was sampled from a human donor in good health (CMV status not recorded). Some clones in this sample may be carry-over from other donors' samples. CDR3 residues: CASSWGQSLTDTQYF. CDR3 bases: TGTGCCAGCAGCTGGGGACAGAGCTTAACAGATACGCAGTATTTT.